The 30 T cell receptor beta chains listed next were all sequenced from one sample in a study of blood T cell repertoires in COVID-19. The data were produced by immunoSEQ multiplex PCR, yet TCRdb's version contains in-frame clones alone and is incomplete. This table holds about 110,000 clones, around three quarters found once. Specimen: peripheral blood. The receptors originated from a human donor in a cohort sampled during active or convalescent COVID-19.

CDR3 nucleotide sequence: TGTGCCAGCAGTCAGGGGCGCGGGGAGACCCAGTACTTC. Protein: CASSQGRGETQYF. The chain couples TRBV7-2 to TRBJ2-5; D perhaps matches TRBD1 (6 bases). The CDR3 contains 13 residues. Germline V gene data show CDR1 as SGHTA and CDR2 as FQGNSA. Trimming cost V 6 bases and J 5 bases, with 13 bases left between them.

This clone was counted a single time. The CDR3 region has the DNA TGTGCCAGCAGTATGGACAGGGGTTACGAGCAGTACTTC. Encoded protein: CASSMDRGYEQYF. The rearrangement uses TRBV12-3 or TRBV12-4 and TRBJ2-7, with TRBD1 matching over 9 bases. The CDR3 extends over 13 amino acids. V shed 5 bases, J shed 4 bases, and the junction held 3 bases outside the gene matches.

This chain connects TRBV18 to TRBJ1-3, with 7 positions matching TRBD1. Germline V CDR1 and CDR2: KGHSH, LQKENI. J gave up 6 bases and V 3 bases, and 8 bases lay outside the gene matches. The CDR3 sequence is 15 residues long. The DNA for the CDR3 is TGTGCCAGCTCACCTTTGCAGGGGGGCAAAAACACCATATATTTT. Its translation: CASSPLQGGKNTIYF.

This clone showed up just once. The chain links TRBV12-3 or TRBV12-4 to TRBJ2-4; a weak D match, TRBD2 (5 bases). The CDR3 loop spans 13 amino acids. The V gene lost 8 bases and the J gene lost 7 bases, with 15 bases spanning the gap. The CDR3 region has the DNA TGTGCCAGCGCCCCCCTGAGGGTGAACATTCAGTACTTC. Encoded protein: CASAPLRVNIQYF.

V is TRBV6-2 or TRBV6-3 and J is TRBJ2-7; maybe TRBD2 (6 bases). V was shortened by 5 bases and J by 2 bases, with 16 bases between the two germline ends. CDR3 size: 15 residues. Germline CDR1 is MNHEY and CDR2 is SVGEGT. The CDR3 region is CASSSRSGVPYEQYF. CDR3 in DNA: TGTGCCAGCAGTAGTCGCTCGGGAGTCCCCTACGAGCAGTACTTC.

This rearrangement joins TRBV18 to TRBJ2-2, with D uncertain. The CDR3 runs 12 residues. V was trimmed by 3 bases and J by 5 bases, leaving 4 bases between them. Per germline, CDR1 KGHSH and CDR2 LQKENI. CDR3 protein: CASSPGTGELFF. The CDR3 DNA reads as TGTGCCAGCTCACCCGGGACCGGGGAGCTGTTTTTT.

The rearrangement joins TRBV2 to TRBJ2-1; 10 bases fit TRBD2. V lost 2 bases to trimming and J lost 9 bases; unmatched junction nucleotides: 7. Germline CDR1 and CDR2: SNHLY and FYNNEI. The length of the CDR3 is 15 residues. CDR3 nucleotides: TGTGCCAGCAGTGAAAGGATGGGGACTAGCGTTGAGCAGTTCTTC. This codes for CASSERMGTSVEQFF.

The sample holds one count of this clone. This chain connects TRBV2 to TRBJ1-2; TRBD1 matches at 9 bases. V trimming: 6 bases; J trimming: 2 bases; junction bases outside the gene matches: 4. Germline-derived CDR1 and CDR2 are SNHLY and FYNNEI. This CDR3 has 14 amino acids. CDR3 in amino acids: CASSFGQGNYGYTF. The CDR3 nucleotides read TGTGCCAGCAGCTTCGGACAGGGGAACTATGGCTACACCTTC.

This CDR3 is CASSLDSSNTEAFF. For the CDR3, the DNA is TGTGCCAGCTCACTCGACAGCAGCAACACTGAAGCTTTCTTT. This chain links TRBV18 with TRBJ1-1, with a tentative D call TRBD1 (5 bases). V was cut by 4 bases and J by 2 bases, with 11 bases left in between. CDR1 and CDR2 (germline): KGHSH, LQKENI. The length of the CDR3 is 14 residues.

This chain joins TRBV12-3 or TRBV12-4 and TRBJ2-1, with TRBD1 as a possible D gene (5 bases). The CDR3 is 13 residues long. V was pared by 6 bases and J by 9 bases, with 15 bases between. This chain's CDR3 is CASRQAGPGEQFF. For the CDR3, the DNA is TGTGCCAGCAGACAGGCCGGGCCTGGTGAGCAGTTCTTC.

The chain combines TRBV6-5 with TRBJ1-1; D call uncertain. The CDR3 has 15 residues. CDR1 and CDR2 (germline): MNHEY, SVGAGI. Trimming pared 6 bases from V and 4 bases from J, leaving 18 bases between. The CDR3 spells CASRKNTQRGTEAFF. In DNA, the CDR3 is TGTGCCAGCAGAAAAAACACTCAACGAGGCACTGAAGCTTTCTTT.

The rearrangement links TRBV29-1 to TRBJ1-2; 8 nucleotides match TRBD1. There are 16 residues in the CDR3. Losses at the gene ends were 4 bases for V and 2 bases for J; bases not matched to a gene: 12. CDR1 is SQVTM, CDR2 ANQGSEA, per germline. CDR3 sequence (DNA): TGCAGCGTTGGCCCAATCTTACAGGGGGGGAACTATGGCTACACCTTC. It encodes CSVGPILQGGNYGYTF.

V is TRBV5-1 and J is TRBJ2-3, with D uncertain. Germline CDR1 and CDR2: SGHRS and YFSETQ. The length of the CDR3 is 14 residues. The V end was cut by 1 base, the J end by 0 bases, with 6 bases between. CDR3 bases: TGCGCCAGCAGCTTGATCGTTAGCACAGATACGCAGTATTTT. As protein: CASSLIVSTDTQYF.

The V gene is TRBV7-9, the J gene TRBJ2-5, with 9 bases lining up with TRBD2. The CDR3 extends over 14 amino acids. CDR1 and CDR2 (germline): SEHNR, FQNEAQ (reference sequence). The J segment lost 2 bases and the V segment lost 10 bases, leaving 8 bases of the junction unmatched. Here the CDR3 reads CAILAGALQETQYF. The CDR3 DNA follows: TGTGCCATCTTAGCGGGGGCCCTACAAGAGACCCAGTACTTC.

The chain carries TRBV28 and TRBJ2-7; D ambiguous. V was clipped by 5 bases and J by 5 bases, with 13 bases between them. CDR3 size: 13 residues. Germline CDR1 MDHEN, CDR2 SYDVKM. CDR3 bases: TGTGCCAGCAGTCCCCCAGGCGCCCACGAGCAGTACTTC. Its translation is CASSPPGAHEQYF. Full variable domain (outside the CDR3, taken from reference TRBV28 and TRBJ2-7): DVKVTQSSRYLVKRTGEKVFLECVQDMDHENMFWYRQDPGLGLRLIYFSYDVKMKEKGDIPEGYSVSREKKERFSLILESASTNQTSMYLCASSPPGAHEQYFGPGTRLTVT.

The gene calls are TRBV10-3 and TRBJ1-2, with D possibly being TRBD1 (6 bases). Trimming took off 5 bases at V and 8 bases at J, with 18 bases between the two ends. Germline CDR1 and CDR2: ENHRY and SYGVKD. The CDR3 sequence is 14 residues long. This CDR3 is CAISIRTAQGGYTF. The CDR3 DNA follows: TGTGCCATCAGTATACGGACAGCCCAGGGGGGCTACACCTTC.

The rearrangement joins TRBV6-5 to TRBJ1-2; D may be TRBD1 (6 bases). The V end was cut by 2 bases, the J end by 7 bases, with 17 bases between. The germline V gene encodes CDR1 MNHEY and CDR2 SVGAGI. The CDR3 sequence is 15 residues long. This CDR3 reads CASSYGRDTRFGYTF. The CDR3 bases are TGTGCCAGCAGTTACGGCCGGGACACGAGATTTGGCTACACCTTC.

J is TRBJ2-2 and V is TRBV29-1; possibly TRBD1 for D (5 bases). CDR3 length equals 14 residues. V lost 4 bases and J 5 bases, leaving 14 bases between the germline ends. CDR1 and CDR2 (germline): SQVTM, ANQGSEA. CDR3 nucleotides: TGCAGCGTTGGCGGACAACTAAGAACCGGGGAGCTGTTTTTT. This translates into CSVGGQLRTGELFF.

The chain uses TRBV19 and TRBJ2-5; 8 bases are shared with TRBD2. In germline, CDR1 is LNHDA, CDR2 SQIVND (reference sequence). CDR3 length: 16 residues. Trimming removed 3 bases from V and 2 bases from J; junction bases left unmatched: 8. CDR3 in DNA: TGTGCCAGTAGTATCAAGTTGGCTAGCGGGCAAGAGACCCAGTACTTC. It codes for CASSIKLASGQETQYF.

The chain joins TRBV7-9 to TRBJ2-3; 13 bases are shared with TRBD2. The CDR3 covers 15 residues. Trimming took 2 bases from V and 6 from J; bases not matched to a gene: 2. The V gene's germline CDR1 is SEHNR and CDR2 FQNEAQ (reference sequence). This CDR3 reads CASSLRLAGGDTQYF. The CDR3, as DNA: TGTGCCAGCAGCTTAAGACTAGCGGGAGGCGATACGCAGTATTTT.

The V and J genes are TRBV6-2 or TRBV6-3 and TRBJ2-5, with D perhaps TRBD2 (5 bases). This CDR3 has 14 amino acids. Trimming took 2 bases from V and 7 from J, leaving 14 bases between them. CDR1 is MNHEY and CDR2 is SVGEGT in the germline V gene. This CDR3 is CASSYEGPRWTQYF. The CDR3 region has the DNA TGTGCCAGCAGTTACGAGGGCCCCAGGTGGACCCAGTACTTC.

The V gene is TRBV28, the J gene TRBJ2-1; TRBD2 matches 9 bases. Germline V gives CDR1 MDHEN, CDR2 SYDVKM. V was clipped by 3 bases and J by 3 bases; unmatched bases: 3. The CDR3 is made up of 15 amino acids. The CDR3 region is CASSLAGGNYNEQFF. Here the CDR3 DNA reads TGTGCCAGCAGTTTGGCGGGAGGGAACTACAATGAGCAGTTCTTC. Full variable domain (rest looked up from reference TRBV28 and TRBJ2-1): DVKVTQSSRYLVKRTGEKVFLECVQDMDHENMFWYRQDPGLGLRLIYFSYDVKMKEKGDIPEGYSVSREKKERFSLILESASTNQTSMYLCASSLAGGNYNEQFFGPGTRLTVL.

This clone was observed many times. In nucleotides, the CDR3 is TGTGCCAGCAGCCCGCATTGGCGGGAGGGGACAGATACGCAGTATTTT. It is translated as CASSPHWREGTDTQYF. J is TRBJ2-3 and V is TRBV7-9, with 9 bases that match TRBD2. J was trimmed by 3 bases and V by 5 bases; bases with no gene match: 9. There are 16 residues in the CDR3. Germline-derived CDR1 and CDR2 are SEHNR and FQNEAQ (reference sequence).

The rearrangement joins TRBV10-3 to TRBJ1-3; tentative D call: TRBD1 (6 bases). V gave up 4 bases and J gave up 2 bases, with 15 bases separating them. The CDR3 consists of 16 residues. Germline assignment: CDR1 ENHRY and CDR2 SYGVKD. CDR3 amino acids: CAISAERKGAGNTIYF. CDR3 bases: TGTGCCATCAGTGCTGAGAGAAAGGGGGCTGGAAACACCATATATTTT.

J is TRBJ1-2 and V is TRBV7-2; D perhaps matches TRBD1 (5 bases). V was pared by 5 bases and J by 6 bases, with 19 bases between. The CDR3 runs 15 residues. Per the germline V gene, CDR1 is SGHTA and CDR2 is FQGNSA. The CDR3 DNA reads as TGTGCCAGCAGCACCTCAGGGTGGTTTAGTGATGGCTACACCTTC. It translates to CASSTSGWFSDGYTF.

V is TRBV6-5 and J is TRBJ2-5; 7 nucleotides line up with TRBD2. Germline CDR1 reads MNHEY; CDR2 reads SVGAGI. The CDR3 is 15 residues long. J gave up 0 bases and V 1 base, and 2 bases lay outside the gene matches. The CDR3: CASSYLGGYQETQYF. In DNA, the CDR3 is TGTGCCAGCAGTTACTTGGGGGGGTACCAAGAGACCCAGTACTTC.

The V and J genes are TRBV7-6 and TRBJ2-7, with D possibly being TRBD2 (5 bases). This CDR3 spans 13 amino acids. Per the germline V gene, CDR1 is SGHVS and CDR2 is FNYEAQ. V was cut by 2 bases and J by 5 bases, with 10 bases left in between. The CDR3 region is CASSLRGYDEQYF. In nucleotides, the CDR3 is TGTGCCAGCAGCTTACGGGGTTACGACGAGCAGTACTTC.

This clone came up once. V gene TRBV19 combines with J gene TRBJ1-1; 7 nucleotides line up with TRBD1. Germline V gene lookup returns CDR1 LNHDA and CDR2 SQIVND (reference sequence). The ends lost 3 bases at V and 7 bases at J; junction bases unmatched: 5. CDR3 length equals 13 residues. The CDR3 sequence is CASSIGTAVEAFF. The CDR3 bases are TGTGCCAGTAGTATTGGGACAGCAGTTGAAGCTTTCTTT.

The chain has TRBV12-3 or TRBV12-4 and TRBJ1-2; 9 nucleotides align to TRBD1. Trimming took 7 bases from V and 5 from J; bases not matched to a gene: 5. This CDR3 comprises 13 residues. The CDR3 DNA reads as TGTGCCAGCAAACAGGGGGCCGGGTATGGCTACACCTTC. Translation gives CASKQGAGYGYTF.

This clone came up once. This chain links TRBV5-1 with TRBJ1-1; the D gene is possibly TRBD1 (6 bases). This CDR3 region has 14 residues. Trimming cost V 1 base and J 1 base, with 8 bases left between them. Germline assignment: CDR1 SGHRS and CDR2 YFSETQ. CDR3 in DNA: TGCGCCAGCAGCTTGACAGGGAGGAACACTGAAGCTTTCTTT. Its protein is CASSLTGRNTEAFF.